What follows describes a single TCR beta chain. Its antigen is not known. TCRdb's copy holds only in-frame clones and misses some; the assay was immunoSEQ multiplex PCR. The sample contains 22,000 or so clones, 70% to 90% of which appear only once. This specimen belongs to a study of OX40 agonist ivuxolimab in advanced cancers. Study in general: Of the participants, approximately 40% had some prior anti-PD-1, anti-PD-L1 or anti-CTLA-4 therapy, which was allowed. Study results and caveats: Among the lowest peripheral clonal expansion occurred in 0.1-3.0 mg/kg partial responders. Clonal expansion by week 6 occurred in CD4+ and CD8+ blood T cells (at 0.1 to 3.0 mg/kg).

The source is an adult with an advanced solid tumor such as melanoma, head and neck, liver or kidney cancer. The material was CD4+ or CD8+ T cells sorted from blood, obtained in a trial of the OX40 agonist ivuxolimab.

The CDR3 nucleotides are TGTGCCAGCAGCTTAGACCAAAACAGGAACAATGAGCAGTTCTTC. Its protein is CASSLDQNRNNEQFF. The rearrangement uses TRBV11-3 and TRBJ2-1; tentatively, D is TRBD1 (5 bases). This CDR3 contains 15 residues. Germline-derived CDR1 and CDR2 are SGHNT and YENEEA. Trimming took off 0 bases at V and 5 bases at J, with 11 bases between the two ends.